This T cell receptor (beta chain) is drawn from a study of blood T cell repertoires in COVID-19. CDR3 length equals 14 residues. Germline CDR1 SGHTA, CDR2 FQGNSA. Between the trimmed V and J ends, which lost 0 bases and 5 bases, there was a span of 10 bases. Per the original data handling: Reference gene primer amplification yielded estimated nucleated cell counts. Repertoires were generated with immunoSEQ multiplex PCR, while TCRdb's copy carries only in-frame clones and drops some. V, J and clone size are taken as reported in that table, and D and trimming were inferred from the DNA itself. The table lists around 270,000 clones, roughly 85% of them singletons.

Sequenced sample: PBMCs or T cells enriched from blood (not recorded which). This rearrangement joins TRBV7-2 to TRBJ2-5; D remains ambiguous. The sequence derives from a woman aged 25-40 years who had recovered from COVID-19. Here the CDR3 reads CASSLAVPGETQYF. As DNA, the CDR3 is TGTGCCAGCAGCTTAGCGGTCCCCGGGGAGACCCAGTACTTC.